These 24 T cell receptor beta chains were all obtained from the same sample, sequenced in a study of blood T cell repertoires in COVID-19. The data were produced by immunoSEQ multiplex PCR, yet TCRdb's version contains in-frame clones alone and is incomplete. Of 320,000 or so clones listed, less than 85% were seen once; the top ten hold under 2%. The sequenced sample was PBMCs or T cells enriched from blood (not recorded which). Receptors were obtained from a woman aged 25 to 39 who had been exposed to COVID-19.

V usage is TRBV9 and J usage is TRBJ2-1; 7 positions match TRBD1. The V and J ends lost 4 bases and 5 bases, in that order; junction bases with no gene match: 3. The CDR3 length is 13 residues. The germline CDR1 and CDR2 sequences are SGDLS and YYNGEE. The DNA of the CDR3 is TGTGCCAGCAGCTTGGGACAGAACAATGAGCAGTTCTTC. The encoded protein is CASSLGQNNEQFF.

The CDR3 protein is CAGTKRVGVSYNEQFF. DNA of the CDR3: TGTGCCGGAACTAAGCGTGTAGGGGTCTCCTACAATGAGCAGTTCTTC. The chain uses TRBV30 and TRBJ2-1; D may be TRBD1 (5 bases). Germline-derived CDR1 and CDR2 are GTSNPN and SVGIG (reference sequence). This CDR3 comprises 16 residues. With 8 bases removed from V and 0 bases from J, the gap between germline ends came to 20 bases.

The chain couples TRBV2 to TRBJ1-2; D is perhaps TRBD1 (5 bases). V was trimmed by 6 bases and J by 7 bases, leaving 15 bases between them. CDR1 and CDR2 (germline): SNHLY, FYNNEI. This CDR3 has 13 residues. CDR3 region: CASSSDSGGGYTF. The CDR3 nucleotides are TGTGCCAGCAGCAGCGACTCGGGGGGTGGCTACACCTTC.

The chain has TRBV6-1 and TRBJ1-6; no reliable D call. Trimming removed 3 bases at V and 1 base at J, with 13 bases between. The CDR3 covers 17 residues. Germline V CDR1 and CDR2: MNHNS, SASEGT. This CDR3 is CASSEVRGVSYNSPLHF. CDR3 coding DNA: TGTGCCAGCAGTGAGGTTCGCGGGGTTTCCTATAATTCACCCCTCCACTTT.

At least ten counts were recorded for this clone. The chain joins TRBV9 to TRBJ1-5; possible D gene TRBD1, 6 bases. Trimming left V 3 bases short and J 0 bases short, with 10 bases between. The CDR3 has 15 residues. Germline-derived CDR1 and CDR2 are SGDLS and YYNGEE. The CDR3 region has the DNA TGTGCCAGCAGCGACGGACAGCATAGCAATCAGCCCCAGCATTTT. It codes for CASSDGQHSNQPQHF.

The chain carries TRBV6-4 and TRBJ2-1, with 16 positions matching TRBD2. There are 16 residues in the CDR3. From germline, CDR1 is MRHNA and CDR2 SNTAGT. V lost 5 bases to trimming and J lost 15 bases; unmatched junction nucleotides: 13. The CDR3 DNA reads as TGTGCCAGCAGTCCCGACGGGACTAGCGGGAGGGCCAGGCGGTTCTTC. Protein product: CASSPDGTSGRARRFF.

The rearrangement links TRBV18 to TRBJ2-5; TRBD2 matches at 8 bases. The CDR3 has 15 residues. The trim removed 7 bases at V and 5 bases at J, leaving 12 bases unmatched. Germline CDR1 reads KGHSH; CDR2 reads LQKENI. The CDR3 bases are TGTGCCAGCTTCGACGGACTAGCTTCTATTGAGACCCAGTACTTC. This sequence encodes CASFDGLASIETQYF.

The rearrangement links TRBV11-2 to TRBJ1-1; D is unresolved. CDR3 length: 14 amino acids. Germline V gene data show CDR1 as SGHAT and CDR2 as FQNNGV. V was shortened by 3 bases and J by 4 bases, with 12 bases between the two germline ends. CDR3 sequence: CASSFGQSSTEAFF. CDR3 in DNA: TGTGCCAGCAGCTTTGGGCAGTCGAGCACTGAAGCTTTCTTT.

This clone was observed at least ten times. Germline and junction disagree at one end, which may indicate a read error. V and J are TRBV19 and TRBJ1-5, with 7 bases identical to TRBD1. CDR1 LNHDA and CDR2 SQIVND come from the germline V gene (reference sequence). This CDR3 is 14 amino acids long. The CDR3 loop reads CASSLDRVSQPQHF. DNA for the CDR3: TGTGCCAGTAGTCTAGACAGGGTCTCGCAGCCCCAGCATTTT.

V gene TRBV7-3 combines with J gene TRBJ2-2; D call uncertain. V dropped 5 bases and J dropped 5 bases, with 9 bases sitting between them. The CDR3 runs 13 residues. Looked up from germline, CDR1 is SGHTA and CDR2 is FQGTGA. The CDR3 nucleotides are TGTGCCAGCAGCCCCCAATCAACCGGGGAGCTGTTTTTT. Amino acid sequence: CASSPQSTGELFF.

This clone appeared a single time. V is TRBV28 and J is TRBJ2-1; the match to TRBD2 covers 12 bases. Germline assignment: CDR1 MDHEN and CDR2 SYDVKM. The V and J ends lost 3 bases and 1 base, in that order; junction bases with no gene match: 4. The CDR3 spans 17 residues. DNA for the CDR3: TGTGCCAGCAGTTTGGATACTAGCGGGAGGTCCTACAATGAGCAGTTCTTC. Translation gives CASSLDTSGRSYNEQFF.

This clone was observed a few times. CDR3 bases: TGTGCCAGCAGCTTTGAGGGCAGTTTCAATCAGCCCCAGCATTTT. Encoded protein: CASSFEGSFNQPQHF. The rearrangement uses TRBV5-4 and TRBJ1-5, with D unclear. The CDR3 contains 15 residues. V lost 2 bases and J 3 bases, leaving 12 bases between the germline ends. In germline, CDR1 is SGHNT, CDR2 YYREEE (reference sequence).

This sequence joins TRBV27 and TRBJ2-7; 9 bases match TRBD1. The CDR3 spans 16 residues. Germline values: CDR1 MNHEY, CDR2 SMNVEV (reference sequence). The V segment lost 5 bases and the J segment 0 bases; nucleotides outside the gene matches: 8. The CDR3 coding sequence is TGTGCCAGCAGTAAAAACAGGGGGCCTAGCTCCTACGAGCAGTACTTC. Translating it yields CASSKNRGPSSYEQYF.

The chain is built from TRBV5-1 and TRBJ1-1; D ambiguous. Trimming pared 3 bases from V and 1 base from J, leaving 10 bases between. CDR1 and CDR2 from the germline V gene are SGHRS and YFSETQ. The CDR3 has 14 amino acids. The CDR3 DNA follows: TGCGCCAGCAGCTCCCGAGGAGAGAACACTGAAGCTTTCTTT. It yields the protein CASSSRGENTEAFF.

V usage is TRBV5-4 and J usage is TRBJ2-3, with a possible D match to TRBD1 (6 bases). The germline V and J ends were trimmed by 0 bases and 3 bases, with 14 bases remaining between them. This CDR3 has 16 residues. The germline V gene encodes CDR1 SGHNT and CDR2 YYREEE (reference sequence). The CDR3: CASSLAGRGLTDTQYF. The CDR3 nucleotides are TGTGCCAGCAGCTTGGCCGGCAGGGGTCTGACAGATACGCAGTATTTT.

This chain connects TRBV2 to TRBJ2-3; perhaps TRBD2 as D (6 bases). The V end lost 11 bases, the J end lost 14 bases, and 23 bases lay between the germline ends. The germline V gene has CDR1 SNHLY and CDR2 FYNNEI. The CDR3 consists of 12 residues. The DNA for the CDR3 is TGTGCCGGGTGTGGGACTCTACTGGTATGGTATTTT. It specifies CAGCGTLLVWYF.

The genes are TRBV2 and TRBJ2-2, with D possibly matching TRBD1 (7 bases). Between the trimmed V and J ends, which lost 6 bases and 6 bases, there was a span of 14 bases. The germline gives CDR1 SNHLY, CDR2 FYNNEI. This CDR3 is built from 14 residues. The CDR3: CASRAGGGAGELFF. The DNA of the CDR3 is TGTGCCAGCAGGGCAGGGGGAGGCGCCGGGGAGCTGTTTTTT.

The chain carries TRBV2 and TRBJ2-1, with 7 bases fitting TRBD2. The CDR3 is 14 residues long. The germline V gene encodes CDR1 SNHLY and CDR2 FYNNEI. Losses at the gene ends were 2 bases for V and 7 bases for J; bases not matched to a gene: 5. Written as DNA, the CDR3 is TGTGCCAGCAGTGAAAGGCAGGGAGGGAATGAGCAGTTCTTC. Its protein is CASSERQGGNEQFF.

The rearrangement joins TRBV5-1 to TRBJ2-7; tentatively, D is TRBD1 (6 bases). V lost 0 bases and J 2 bases, leaving 15 bases between the germline ends. This CDR3 is built from 16 residues. Germline CDR1 SGHRS, CDR2 YFSETQ. This chain's CDR3 is CASSLGVTGQTYEQYF. Written as DNA, the CDR3 is TGCGCCAGCAGCTTGGGGGTAACCGGACAGACCTACGAGCAGTACTTC.

The chain is built from TRBV7-8 and TRBJ2-7; weak D call: TRBD1 (6 bases). The length of the CDR3 is 16 residues. CDR1 and CDR2 from the germline V gene are SGHVS and FQNEAQ. Trimming shortened V by 1 base and J by 2 bases, and 15 bases separated the two germline ends. The CDR3 region has the DNA TGTGCCAGCAGCTTAGGGGCACAGGGTACTACCTACGAGCAGTACTTC. Protein: CASSLGAQGTTYEQYF.

The J gene is TRBJ2-1, the V gene TRBV28, with a tentative D call TRBD2 (6 bases). CDR1 MDHEN and CDR2 SYDVKM come from the germline V gene. The CDR3 length is 14 residues. Trimming shortened V by 5 bases and J by 7 bases, and 15 bases separated the two germline ends. CDR3 protein: CASSRSGDVNEQFF. Here the CDR3 DNA reads TGTGCCAGCAGTCGGTCGGGAGACGTGAATGAGCAGTTCTTC.

The rearrangement links TRBV5-1 to TRBJ2-1; TRBD2 aligns across 10 bases. The germline gives CDR1 SGHRS, CDR2 YFSETQ. V gave up 2 bases and J gave up 7 bases; unmatched junction bases: 6. There are 15 residues in the CDR3. The CDR3 loop reads CASSLAGGPKNEQFF. The DNA for the CDR3 is TGCGCCAGCAGCTTAGCGGGGGGGCCAAAAAATGAGCAGTTCTTC.

The chain carries TRBV6-5 and TRBJ1-2, with 7 bases matching TRBD1. Germline values: CDR1 MNHEY, CDR2 SVGAGI. The trim removed 6 bases at V and 8 bases at J, leaving 15 bases unmatched. CDR3 length: 15 residues. The CDR3 bases are TGTGCCAGCAGGATCACCCAGGGGGTCAGTTCGGGCTACACCTTC. Protein sequence: CASRITQGVSSGYTF.

J is TRBJ1-2 and V is TRBV5-6; a weak D match, TRBD1 (5 bases). The V end was cut by 0 bases, the J end by 8 bases, with 14 bases between. Germline V lookup: CDR1 SGHDT, CDR2 YYEEEE. The CDR3 spans 14 residues. CDR3 nucleotides: TGTGCCAGCAGCTTGGTTCGGAGGGGAGGGGGCTACACCTTC. This gives the protein CASSLVRRGGGYTF.